Included here is one TCR beta chain sequence, with context. The data originate from a study of blood T cell repertoires in COVID-19. Sequenced by immunoSEQ multiplex PCR; TCRdb stores in-frame clones only, minus some. Found here are 37,000 or so clones, 81% of them singletons; the top ten hold around 32%. V was pared by 0 bases and J by 4 bases, with 7 bases of the junction left unmatched. Germline loops: CDR1 SGHNT, CDR2 YYREEE (reference sequence). This CDR3 contains 15 residues. The source of this sequence is a man older than 75 with active or convalescent COVID-19. The rearrangement links TRBV5-4 to TRBJ2-7; 7 nucleotides match TRBD2. Sequencing was carried out using peripheral blood. Here the CDR3 DNA reads TGTGCCAGCAGCTTGGGGGTGGGAGGGCCGTACGAGCAGTACTTC. As protein: CASSLGVGGPYEQYF.